This T cell receptor beta chain was recorded in a study of blood T cell repertoires in COVID-19. Whole-study context: Specimens from acute and convalescent COVID-19 originated in the United States, Italy and Spain. The cDNA or gDNA used as material had been derived from T cells, B-cell-depleted T cells, or PBMCs.

With 6 bases clipped from V and 7 bases from J, the junction kept 13 bases outside the gene matches. This CDR3 contains 15 residues. The germline gives CDR1 ENHRY, CDR2 SYGVKD. Authors' processing steps: Cell counts per sample came from amplifying reference gene primers. Sequenced by immunoSEQ multiplex PCR; TCRdb stores in-frame clones only, minus some. For V, J and clone size, that table is used; D and trimming come from the DNA. This table has about 72,000 clones, roughly 89% appearing once. Sequenced: peripheral blood. The V gene is TRBV10-3, the J gene TRBJ2-7; 9 nucleotides line up with TRBD2. This clonotype was obtained from a man younger than 45 with acute or convalescent COVID-19. In DNA, the CDR3 is TGTGCCATCAGGCGGGGTGATAGCGGGAGATTTGAGCAGTACTTC. Amino acids: CAIRRGDSGRFEQYF.